The 17 T cell receptor beta chains reported below all come from one sample, sequenced in a study of blood T cells in healthy people across ages. Primed by a sample-barcoded 5' primer and a J-beta primer mix, a second PCR proceeded for about 7 to 11 cycles. TCRdb reprocessed the 5' RACE reads via MiXCR and lists one record per CDR3 protein. Among approximately 820,000 distinct CDR3 sequences listed, roughly 44% were seen once. The sample was blood. The receptors here all came from a man aged 60-69 years in good health.

This clonotype was found a few times. This chain connects TRBV29-1 to TRBJ1-1; 7 nucleotides agree with TRBD1. CDR1 is SQVTM, CDR2 ANQGSEA, per germline. Unmatched junction bases numbered 6, after V lost 7 bases and J lost 4 bases. The CDR3 covers 12 residues. The CDR3: CSARGQFTEAFF. In DNA form, the CDR3 reads TGCAGCGCCCGGGGACAGTTCACTGAAGCTTTCTTT.

The chain uses TRBV15 and TRBJ2-7; TRBD1 is a possible D gene (5 bases). Germline loops: CDR1 LNHNV, CDR2 YYDKDF (reference sequence). V gave up 2 bases and J gave up 6 bases, with 14 bases separating them. The CDR3 sequence is 14 residues long. In DNA, the CDR3 is TGTGCCACCAGCAGAAGACAGCTGGAAATCGAGCAGTACTTC. Translated: CATSRRQLEIEQYF.

This clonotype was seen only a few times. The V and J genes are TRBV7-8 and TRBJ1-2; 7 bases map to TRBD1. The V gene end was trimmed by 5 bases and the J gene end by 8 bases; junction bases not matched to a gene: 8. The CDR3 sequence is 13 residues long. The germline V gene has CDR1 SGHVS and CDR2 FQNEAQ. DNA of the CDR3: TGTGCCAGCAGCGGGGAGACAGGGACCGGCTACACCTTC. Translated: CASSGETGTGYTF.

The V gene is TRBV12-3 or TRBV12-4, the J gene TRBJ2-7; 9 nucleotides match TRBD1. The DNA matches TRBJ2-5 better at its end, which makes the J call doubtful. The CDR3 runs 16 residues. CDR3 DNA: TGTGCCAGCAGTCCCTCGGGACAGGGATATCGGAAGACCCAGTACTTC. Translating it yields CASSPSGQGYRKTQYF.

This clonotype was seen more than once but under ten times. The gene calls are TRBV6-2 or TRBV6-3 and TRBJ2-7, with 8 bases matching TRBD1. The J call is doubtful: the DNA matches TRBJ2-5 better. Germline CDR1 and CDR2: MNHEY and SVGEGT. The CDR3 is made up of 15 amino acids. CDR3 coding DNA: TGTGCCAGCAGTTTAGGGGACAGGCTACAAGAGACCCAGTACTTC. It is translated as CASSLGDRLQETQYF.

The J gene is TRBJ2-5, the V gene TRBV9, with TRBD1 matching 7 bases. The J call may be incorrect, as the DNA end agrees better with TRBJ2-7. The CDR3 consists of 13 residues. CDR1 and CDR2 (germline): SGDLS, YYNGEE. CDR3 sequence reads: CASSTTTGNEQYF. CDR3 DNA sequence: TGTGCCAGCAGCACCACGACAGGGAACGAGCAGTACTTC.

CDR3 in DNA: TGTGCCAGCAGTTTCACGGGCGTGGGGCGGGCCAATCAGCCCCAGCATTTT. Translating gives CASSFTGVGRANQPQHF. The chain combines TRBV12-3 or TRBV12-4 with TRBJ1-5, with D possibly matching TRBD1 (5 bases). This CDR3 is built from 17 residues. Trimming cost V 3 bases and J 3 bases, with 18 bases left between them.

This clonotype was picked up a small number of times. The genes are TRBV18 and TRBJ2-7; possible D gene TRBD1, 6 bases. This CDR3 comprises 13 residues. Germline CDR1 KGHSH, CDR2 LQKENI. Between the trimmed V and J ends, which lost 5 bases and 5 bases, there was a span of 13 bases. CDR3 nucleotide sequence: TGTGCCAGCTCAATCCTACAGGGCCACGAGCAGTACTTC. Residues: CASSILQGHEQYF.

Turning to this clonotype: A read error may explain this, as a much larger clone is one base away. V gene TRBV24-1 combines with J gene TRBJ2-2; D gene unclear. V was trimmed by 5 bases and J by 7 bases, leaving 10 bases between them. This CDR3 spans 13 amino acids. Germline CDR1 is KGHDR and CDR2 is SFDVKD. The CDR3 region has the DNA TGTGCCACCAGTGCCCTAACAATCGGGGAGCTGTTTTTT. Translation gives CATSALTIGELFF.

The chain links TRBV3-1 to TRBJ1-6; unclear D gene. The germline V gene encodes CDR1 LGHDT and CDR2 YNNKEL (reference sequence). The CDR3 is 13 amino acids. Trimming took off 2 bases at V and 7 bases at J, with 6 bases between the two ends. The CDR3 loop is CASSQLRNSPLHF. DNA for the CDR3: TGTGCCAGCAGCCAACTGAGGAATTCACCCCTCCACTTT.

This sequence joins TRBV5-1 and TRBJ2-5; the D is unclear. From germline, CDR1 is SGHRS and CDR2 YFSETQ. The CDR3 consists of 13 residues. V was pared by 4 bases and J by 6 bases, with 13 bases between. The CDR3 spells CASSIAAWKTQYF. The CDR3 DNA reads as TGCGCCAGCAGCATTGCAGCCTGGAAGACCCAGTACTTC.

Comment on this clonotype: A read error may explain this, as a much larger clone is one base away. The rearrangement uses TRBV29-1 and TRBJ2-7, with 7 bases aligning to TRBD1. CDR1 is SQVTM and CDR2 is ANQGSEA in the germline V gene. The junction had 9 bases not matched to a gene; V was cut back by 7 bases and J by 6 bases. The CDR3 extends over 12 amino acids. CDR3 in amino acids: CSAQRQGGEQYF. The CDR3 nucleotides read TGCAGCGCTCAACGACAGGGCGGCGAGCAGTACTTC.

Comment on this clonotype: Germline and junction disagree at one end, which may indicate a read error. The rearrangement uses TRBV18 and TRBJ2-4, with 9 positions matching TRBD1. The assigned J gene may be wrong: the sequence end matches TRBJ2-7 better. The CDR3 runs to 14 residues. Germline V lookup: CDR1 KGHSH, CDR2 LQKENI. CDR3 sequence: CASSPTGGSDEQYF. CDR3 nucleotides: TGTGCCAGCTCACCTACAGGGGGCTCCGACGAGCAGTACTTC.

The rearrangement uses TRBV7-8 and TRBJ2-3; 12 bases align to TRBD2. This CDR3 comprises 17 residues. V was pared by 1 base and J by 3 bases, with 5 bases of the junction left unmatched. CDR1 SGHVS and CDR2 FQNEAQ come from the germline V gene. In DNA form, the CDR3 reads TGTGCCAGCAGCTTAGTGCCTAGCGGGGGGGCTACAGATACGCAGTATTTT. This encodes CASSLVPSGGATDTQYF.

The rearrangement links TRBV20-1 to TRBJ1-4; 10 bases agree with TRBD1. The germline gives CDR1 DFQATT, CDR2 SNEGSKA (reference sequence). V trimming: 6 bases; J trimming: 7 bases; junction bases outside the gene matches: 8. This CDR3 spans 14 amino acids. The CDR3 loop reads CSAKDRGTSEKLFF. In DNA form, the CDR3 reads TGCAGTGCGAAGGACAGGGGGACCAGTGAAAAACTGTTTTTT.

The gene calls are TRBV5-4 and TRBJ2-3; 10 positions match TRBD2. V shed 2 bases and J 6 bases; nucleotides not matched to a gene: 3. Germline V gene sequence: CDR1 SGHNT, CDR2 YYREEE (reference sequence). The CDR3 spans 14 residues. CDR3 loop: CASSFTSGVDTQYF. The DNA for the CDR3 is TGTGCCAGCAGCTTCACTAGCGGGGTGGATACGCAGTATTTT.

This clonotype was seen only a few times. The chain combines TRBV15 with TRBJ2-7; TRBD2 might be the D (5 bases). The CDR3 has 14 residues. Trimming removed 4 bases at V and 4 bases at J, with 14 bases between. Germline CDR1 LNHNV, CDR2 YYDKDF (reference sequence). CDR3 in amino acids: CATSKSGRGYEQYF. CDR3 nucleotides: TGTGCCACCAGCAAAAGCGGACGGGGATACGAGCAGTACTTC.